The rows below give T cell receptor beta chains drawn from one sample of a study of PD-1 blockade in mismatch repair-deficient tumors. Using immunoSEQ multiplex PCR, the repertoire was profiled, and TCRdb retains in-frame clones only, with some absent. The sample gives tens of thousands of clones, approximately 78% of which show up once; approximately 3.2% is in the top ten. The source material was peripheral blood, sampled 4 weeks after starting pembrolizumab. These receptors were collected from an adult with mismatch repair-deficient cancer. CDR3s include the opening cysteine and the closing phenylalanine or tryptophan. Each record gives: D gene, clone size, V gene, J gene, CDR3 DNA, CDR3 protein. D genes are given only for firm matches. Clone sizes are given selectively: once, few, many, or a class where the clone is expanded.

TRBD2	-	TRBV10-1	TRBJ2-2	TGCGCCAGCAGTGCGCTGGCCGGGACTAGGGAGGGTGCCGGGGAGCTGTTTTTT	CASSALAGTREGAGELFF
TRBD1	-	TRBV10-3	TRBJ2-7	TGTGCCATCAGGTCGGACAGGTCCTCCTACGAGCAGTACTTC	CAIRSDRSSYEQYF
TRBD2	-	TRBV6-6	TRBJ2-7	TGTGCCAGCAGTAATGGGAGACTAGCTCCAAACGAGCAGTACTTC	CASSNGRLAPNEQYF
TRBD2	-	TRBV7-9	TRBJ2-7	TGTGCCAGCAGCTACTCTAGCGGGAGCTCCTACGAGCAGTACTTC	CASSYSSGSSYEQYF
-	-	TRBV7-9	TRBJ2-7	TGTGCCAGCAGCTTAGCGCTAAATGAGCGGGCCACCTACGAGCAGTACTTC	CASSLALNERATYEQYF
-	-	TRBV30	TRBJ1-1	TGTGCCTGGGCCAGAGTCCCTGAAGCTTTCTTT	CAWARVPEAFF
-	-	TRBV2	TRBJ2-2	TGTGCCAGCAGTCCTCAACTAGAGCCCGGGGAGCTGTTTTTT	CASSPQLEPGELFF
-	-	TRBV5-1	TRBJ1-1	TGCGCCAGCAGCTTGGTGGCGCAGAACACTGAAGCTTTCTTT	CASSLVAQNTEAFF
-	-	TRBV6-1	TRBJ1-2	TGTGCCAGCAGCTTAGATGGCTACACCTTC	CASSLDGYTF
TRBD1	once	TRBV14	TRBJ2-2	TGTGCCAGCAGCTCAGGGGACAGCCACACCGGGGAGCTGTTTTTT	CASSSGDSHTGELFF
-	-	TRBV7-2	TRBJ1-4	TGTGCCAGCAGCCCGCAGGGACTCAATGAAAAACTGTTTTTT	CASSPQGLNEKLFF
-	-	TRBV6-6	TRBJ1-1	TGTGCCAGCAGTTCCCAGGGGAACACTGAAGCTTTCTTT	CASSSQGNTEAFF
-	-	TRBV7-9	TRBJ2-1	TGTGCCAGCAGCTCAATTTTAAAGGAGCAGTTCTTC	CASSSILKEQFF
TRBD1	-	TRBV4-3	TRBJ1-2	TGCGCCAGCAGCCAAGCGAGGCAGGGGGATGGCTACACCTTC	CASSQARQGDGYTF
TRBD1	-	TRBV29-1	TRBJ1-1	TGCAGCGGGGGGGACAGTCGGAACACTGAAGCTTTCTTT	CSGGDSRNTEAFF
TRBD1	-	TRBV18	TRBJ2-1	TGTGCCAGCTCTCTAGGACAGGGGTCGGGGAATGAGCAGTTCTTC	CASSLGQGSGNEQFF
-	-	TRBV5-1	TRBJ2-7	TGCGCCACCCGCCAGGACGGTTCCTACGAGCAGTACTTC	CATRQDGSYEQYF
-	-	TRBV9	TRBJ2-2	TGTGCCAGCAGCGTAGCTCCCCTAAAGAACACCGGGGAGCTGTTTTTT	CASSVAPLKNTGELFF
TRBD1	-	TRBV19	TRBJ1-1	TGTGCCAGTAGTATCGGGACAGGGGTTGAAGCTTTCTTT	CASSIGTGVEAFF
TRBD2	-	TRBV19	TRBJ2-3	TGTGCCAGTAAAACGGCGGGAGGGCCGGCAGATACGCAGTATTTT	CASKTAGGPADTQYF
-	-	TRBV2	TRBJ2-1	TGTGCCAGCAGTTCCGGGGTGGGGGGCCTCAATGAGCAGTTCTTC	CASSSGVGGLNEQFF
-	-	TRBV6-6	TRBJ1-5	TGTGCCAGCAGTTACACGTCAAATCAGCCCCAGCATTTT	CASSYTSNQPQHF
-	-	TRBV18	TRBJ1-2	TGTGCCAGCTCACCGGGACACGGGGTGTACGGCTACACCTTC	CASSPGHGVYGYTF
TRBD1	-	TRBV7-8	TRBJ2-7	TGTGCCAGCAGCTCGGACAGGGGGCGTGACGAGCAGTACTTC	CASSSDRGRDEQYF
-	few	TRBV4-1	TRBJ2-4	TGCGCCAGCAGCCTAAGAAGGGACATTCAGTACTTC	CASSLRRDIQYF
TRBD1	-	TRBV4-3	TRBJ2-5	TGCGCCAGCAGCCGCACAGTTGACAGGGCCGAGACCCAGTACTTC	CASSRTVDRAETQYF
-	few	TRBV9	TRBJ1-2	TGTGCCAGCAGCCTCCTATTGGCTGGGGGCTACACCTTC	CASSLLLAGGYTF
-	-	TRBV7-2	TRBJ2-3	TGTGCCAGCAGCATAAACCAGGTCACAGATACGCAGTATTTT	CASSINQVTDTQYF
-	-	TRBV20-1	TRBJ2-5	TGCAGTGCGAGACAGGAAGAGACCCAGTACTTC	CSARQEETQYF
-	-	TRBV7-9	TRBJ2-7	TGTGCCAGCAGCTGGTTGTTTGGGTCAGCCTACGAGCAGTACTTC	CASSWLFGSAYEQYF
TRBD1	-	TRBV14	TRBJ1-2	TGTGCCAGCAGCCGTCTCGGGACAGCGACTTACTATGGCTACACCTTC	CASSRLGTATYYGYTF
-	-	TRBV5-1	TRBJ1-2	TGCGCCAGCAGACTGGATGATAACTATGGCTACACCTTC	CASRLDDNYGYTF
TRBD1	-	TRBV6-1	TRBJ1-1	TGTGCCAGCAAGACAGGGTCTCGAACAGCTTTCTTT	CASKTGSRTAFF
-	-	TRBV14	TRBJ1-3	TGTGCCAGCAGCCTCCGCAGCGCGGGGAACACCATATATTTT	CASSLRSAGNTIYF
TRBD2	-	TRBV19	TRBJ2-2	TGTGCCAGTAGGCCTAGCGGGAACGTCGGGGAGCTGTTTTTT	CASRPSGNVGELFF
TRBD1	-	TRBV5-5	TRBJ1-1	TGTGCCAGCAGCGGGACAGGGGACACTGAAGCTTTCTTT	CASSGTGDTEAFF
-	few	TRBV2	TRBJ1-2	TGTGCCAGCAGTCCTGACGGTCCAATCTTTGGCTTC	CASSPDGPIFGF
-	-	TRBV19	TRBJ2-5	TGTGCCAGTAGTAGGACGCTAGCGCCACAAGAGACCCAGTACTTC	CASSRTLAPQETQYF
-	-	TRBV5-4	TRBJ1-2	TGTGCCAGCAGCCCGGCACAGGGCAGGGGACATTCTAACTATGGCTACACCTTC	CASSPAQGRGHSNYGYTF
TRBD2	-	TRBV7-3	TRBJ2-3	TGTGCCAGCAGCTCCGGGACTAGCAGAATCACAGATACGCAGTATTTT	CASSSGTSRITDTQYF
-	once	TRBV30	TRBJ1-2	TGTGCCTTTTATATCAACTATGGCTACACCTTC	CAFYINYGYTF
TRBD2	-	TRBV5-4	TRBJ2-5	TGTGCCAGCAGCCTGGGGGAGGGGATACAGACCCAGTACTTC	CASSLGEGIQTQYF
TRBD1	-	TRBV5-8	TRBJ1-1	TGTGCCGGCCGACAGGGGCTGAACACTGAAGCTTTCTTT	CAGRQGLNTEAFF
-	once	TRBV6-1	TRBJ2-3	TGTGCCGCGGGGTTAGGGAGTTTGCAGGATACGCAGTATTTT	CAAGLGSLQDTQYF
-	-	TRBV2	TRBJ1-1	TGTGCCAGCGGAAGACAAGAAGCTTTCTTT	CASGRQEAFF
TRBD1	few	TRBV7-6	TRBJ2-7	TGTGCCAGCAGCCCAAGACAGGGGGCCTACGAGCAGTACTTC	CASSPRQGAYEQYF
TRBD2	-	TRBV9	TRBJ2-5	TGTGCCAGCAGCGTAGTTCCTAGCGGGAGCGCGGAGACCCAGTACTTC	CASSVVPSGSAETQYF
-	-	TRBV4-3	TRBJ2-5	TGCGCCAGCAGCCAAGATGAAGTAGCGGTACAAGAGACCCAGTACTTC	CASSQDEVAVQETQYF
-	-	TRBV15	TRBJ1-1	TGTGCCACCAGCAGTTACGGGAAGGGGAACACTGAAGCTTTCTTT	CATSSYGKGNTEAFF
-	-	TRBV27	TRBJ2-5	TGTGCCACCTCCCCTACTAGTATTTTGCGAGAGACCCAGTACTTC	CATSPTSILRETQYF
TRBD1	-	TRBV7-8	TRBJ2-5	TGTGCCAGCAGCTTAAAGATGGGACAGGGGGCTGAGACCCAGTACTTC	CASSLKMGQGAETQYF
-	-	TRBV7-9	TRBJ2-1	TGTGCCAGCAGCTTAGATGGGACTCCCGTCAATGAGCAGTTCTTC	CASSLDGTPVNEQFF
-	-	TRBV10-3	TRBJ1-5	TGTGCCATCAGTGGGGGGGGGAATCAGCCCCAGCATTTT	CAISGGGNQPQHF
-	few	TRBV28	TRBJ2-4	TGTGCCAGCAGTGGGGTGGGCGCGATGGGGAACATTCAGTACTTC	CASSGVGAMGNIQYF
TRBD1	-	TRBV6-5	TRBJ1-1	TGTGCCAGCAGTTTTGGGACAGGCTTGAACACTGAAGCTTTCTTT	CASSFGTGLNTEAFF
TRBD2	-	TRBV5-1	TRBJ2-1	TGCGCCAGCAGCGACGGGACTAGCGGCTGGAATGAGCAGTTCTTC	CASSDGTSGWNEQFF
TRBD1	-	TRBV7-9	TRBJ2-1	TGTGCCAGCGACAGGGGGCACAATGAGCAGTTCTTC	CASDRGHNEQFF
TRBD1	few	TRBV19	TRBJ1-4	TGTGCCAGTAGTACCACGCCCGACAGGGGGCGGGAAAAACTGTTTTTT	CASSTTPDRGREKLFF
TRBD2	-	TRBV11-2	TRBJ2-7	TGTGCCAGCAGCCTCAATCCTCCGGGACTAGCGGCCCTCTACGAGCAGTACTTC	CASSLNPPGLAALYEQYF
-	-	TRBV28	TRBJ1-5	TGTGCCAGCAAGGGGTGGCAGGGAGAAGATCAGCCCCAGCATTTT	CASKGWQGEDQPQHF